This T cell receptor beta chain was recorded in a study of cytomegalovirus exposure and HLA in healthy donors. Study at large: Inside one of the first data releases sat some 85 million unique TCRs taken from HLA-typed donors. When 398 donors were genotyped, approximately 81% of them were found to fall in the Caucasian-associated ancestry cluster. Overall study findings and caveats: A later analysis linked a missense DCLRE1C variant to TCR beta V- and J-gene trimming. Looking again later, the authors saw that most CMV-associated TCR beta chains seemed HLA-restricted.

Primers included in the PCR were 60 Vbeta and 13 Jbeta primers. Clones were read by immunoSEQ multiplex PCR, and TCRdb kept only the in-frame ones, dropping some. The sample shows 150,000 to 250,000 clones, 70% to 85% of them seen only once. To note about this clone: Antigen specificity is unknown.

This TCR was recovered from a young woman in good health and CMV-seropositive. The sequenced sample was PBMCs.

CDR3 sequence: CASSLGGIEVTF. CDR3 coding DNA: TGTGCCAGCAGCTTAGGAGGGATTGAGGTCACCTTC. V and J are TRBV7-2 and TRBJ1-2; D remains unclear. CDR3 length: 12 amino acids. Germline-derived CDR1 and CDR2 are SGHTA and FQGNSA. V was clipped by 1 base and J by 13 bases, with 13 bases between them.